The clone carrying this T cell receptor beta chain came up a few times. Its specificity is not known. cDNA prepared by RNA extraction and subsequent reverse transcription served as the template for sequencing. This table comes from immunoSEQ multiplex PCR, and its TCRdb copy is limited to in-frame clones, with some not included. The sample lists around 150,000 clones, roughly 82% occurring once. This sample stems from a study of CD8+ T cells in alopecia areata. Study-level background: Treatment ran 6 to 18 months, with 6 months of follow-up afterward.

Treatment reported: oral pan-JAK inhibitor, 5-10 mg twice daily. Punch biopsies of lesional scalp, plus peripheral blood, were taken from alopecia areata patients. Overall study findings and caveats: Tofacitinib delivered significant drops in scalp clonality and in expanded CD8+ clones among the top 100. Affected lesional scalp, above all in alopecia totalis/universalis, was more clonal than normal scalp.

The CDR3 consists of 8 residues. Germline values: CDR1 MGHRA, CDR2 YSYEKL. Trimming pared 9 bases from V and 5 bases from J, leaving 2 bases between. The sequencing used CD8+ T cells sorted from blood, collected at week 4, from a patient treated with tofacitinib. The source of this sequence is a human donor with alopecia areata. This chain connects TRBV4-1 to TRBJ2-7; D gene unclear. Here the CDR3 reads CARDEQYF. As DNA, the CDR3 is TGCGCCAGGGACGAGCAGTACTTC.